This entry features one T cell receptor (beta chain) sequence. Its antigen is not known. This specimen comes from a study of T cell responses to AZD1222 COVID-19 vaccine. Some clones are missing from TCRdb's copy, which holds only in-frame ones; the method was immunoSEQ multiplex PCR. The table shows around 99,000 clones, with about 89% occurring only once. Study conclusions and caveats: All repertoire sampling was performed exclusively after the peak T cell response. Nearly half of unique spike-specific TCRs reportedly avoided B.1.351 and B.1.1.7 mutated regions.

The material was peripheral blood, obtained on day 0 of AZD1222 vaccination. The receptor was derived from an adult in good health.

The CDR3 reads CASSLNWAGQPQHF. CDR3 sequence (DNA): TGTGCCAGCAGCTTAAATTGGGCGGGTCAGCCCCAGCATTTT. This chain connects TRBV7-8 to TRBJ1-5, with unresolved D. CDR1 and CDR2 (germline): SGHVS, FQNEAQ. Trimming removed 2 bases at V and 6 bases at J, with 11 bases between. CDR3 length: 14 residues.